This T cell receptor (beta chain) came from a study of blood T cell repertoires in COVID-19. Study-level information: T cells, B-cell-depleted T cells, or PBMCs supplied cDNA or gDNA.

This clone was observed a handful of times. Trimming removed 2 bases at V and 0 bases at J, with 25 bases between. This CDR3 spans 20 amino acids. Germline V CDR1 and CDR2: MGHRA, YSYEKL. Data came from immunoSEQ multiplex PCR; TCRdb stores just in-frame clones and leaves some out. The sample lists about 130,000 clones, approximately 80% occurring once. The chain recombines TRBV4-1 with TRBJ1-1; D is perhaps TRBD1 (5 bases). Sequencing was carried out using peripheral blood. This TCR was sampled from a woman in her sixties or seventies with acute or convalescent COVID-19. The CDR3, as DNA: TGCGCCAGCAGCCAACTATCCTTTATCAGGGCACTCGCCCTGAACACTGAAGCTTTCTTT. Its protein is CASSQLSFIRALALNTEAFF.